These 6 T cell receptor beta chains were all obtained from the same sample, sequenced in a study of T cells in Graves' hyperthyroidism and ophthalmopathy. Amplified TCR beta CDR3 regions derived from RNA transcripts. The HTBI primer set served for first-round RT-PCR of the TCR CDR3. TCRdb re-derived calls from the multiplex PCR reads in MiXCR, one entry per CDR3 protein. The sample yields around 420,000 distinct CDR3 sequences, approximately 14% seen once. The specimen was blood. These receptors originate from a woman younger than 30 with Graves' hyperthyroidism.

V gene TRBV9 combines with J gene TRBJ1-1, with D tentatively TRBD1 (5 bases). This CDR3 region has 14 residues. V lost 4 bases to trimming and J lost 5 bases, with 15 bases between them. Germline V lookup: CDR1 SGDLS, CDR2 YYNGEE. Written as DNA, the CDR3 is TGTGCCAGCAGCCTAACGGGACTCCGGACTGAAGCTTTCTTT. This gives the protein CASSLTGLRTEAFF.

At least ten counts were recorded for this clonotype. The chain combines TRBV6-1 with TRBJ1-5, with a weak D call TRBD1 (5 bases). This CDR3 has 14 amino acids. CDR1 is MNHNS, CDR2 SASEGT, per germline. V lost 10 bases and J lost 7, with 20 bases in between. CDR3 amino acids: CATQGRLGLQPQHF. The CDR3 DNA follows: TGTGCCACCCAGGGTCGCTTAGGGTTACAGCCCCAGCATTTT.

This clonotype was detected ten times or more. This sequence joins TRBV6-1 and TRBJ2-3; tentative D call: TRBD2 (6 bases). The length of the CDR3 is 15 residues. Germline loops: CDR1 MNHNS, CDR2 SASEGT. V was cut by 7 bases and J by 0 bases, with 14 bases left in between. DNA of the CDR3: TGTGCCAGCACCGCGGGGACGGCTAGCACAGATACGCAGTATTTT. It codes for CASTAGTASTDTQYF.

This clonotype was seen more than once but under ten times. The chain recombines TRBV20-1 with TRBJ2-5, with D tentatively TRBD2 (6 bases). CDR3 length: 14 residues. V was clipped by 6 bases and J by 2 bases, with 16 bases between them. Germline V lookup: CDR1 DFQATT, CDR2 SNEGSKA (reference sequence). The CDR3 region is CSALEGTEQETQYF. In DNA, the CDR3 is TGCAGTGCCCTGGAGGGGACGGAGCAAGAGACCCAGTACTTC.

Many counts were recorded for this clonotype. The chain employs TRBV5-6 and TRBJ2-3; D call uncertain. Germline loops: CDR1 SGHDT, CDR2 YYEEEE. The CDR3 sequence is 13 residues long. Trimming took 1 base from V and 4 from J, leaving 7 bases between them. The CDR3 is CASSLFRSDTQYF. Here the CDR3 DNA reads TGTGCCAGCAGCTTGTTCAGGTCAGATACGCAGTATTTT.

This clonotype was observed at least ten times. The V gene is TRBV5-1, the J gene TRBJ2-2; 10 bases line up with TRBD2. Per germline, CDR1 SGHRS and CDR2 YFSETQ. CDR3 length: 17 amino acids. The V and J ends lost 7 bases and 2 bases, in that order; junction bases with no gene match: 11. This chain's CDR3 is CASWGSPSGRNTGELFF. The CDR3 DNA reads TGCGCCAGCTGGGGTAGCCCTAGCGGGAGAAACACCGGGGAGCTGTTTTTT.